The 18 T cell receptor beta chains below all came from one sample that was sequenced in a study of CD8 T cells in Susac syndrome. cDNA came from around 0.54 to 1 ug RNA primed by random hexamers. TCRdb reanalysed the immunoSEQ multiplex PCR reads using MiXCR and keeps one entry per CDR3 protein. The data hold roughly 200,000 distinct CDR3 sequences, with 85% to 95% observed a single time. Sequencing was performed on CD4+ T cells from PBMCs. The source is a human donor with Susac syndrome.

The CDR3 loop reads CAITAQREAYNEQFF. In DNA form, the CDR3 reads TGTGCCATCACTGCCCAGCGGGAGGCCTACAATGAGCAGTTCTTC. The V call is TRBV10-3, the J call TRBJ2-1; 9 nucleotides align to TRBD2. CDR1 is ENHRY and CDR2 is SYGVKD in the germline V gene. The CDR3 has 15 amino acids. J gave up 2 bases and V 7 bases, and 6 bases lay outside the gene matches.

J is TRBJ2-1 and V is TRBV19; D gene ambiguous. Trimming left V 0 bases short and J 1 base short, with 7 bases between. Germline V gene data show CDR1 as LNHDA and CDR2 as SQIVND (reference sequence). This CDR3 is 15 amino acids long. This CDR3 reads CASSIDPGSYNEQFF. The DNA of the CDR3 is TGTGCCAGTAGTATAGACCCCGGGTCCTACAATGAGCAGTTCTTC.

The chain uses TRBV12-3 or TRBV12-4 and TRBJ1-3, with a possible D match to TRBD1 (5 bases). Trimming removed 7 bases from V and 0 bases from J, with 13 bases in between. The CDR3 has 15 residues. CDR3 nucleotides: TGTGCCAGCATCCCGGGACGAGGCTCTGGAAACACCATATATTTT. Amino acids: CASIPGRGSGNTIYF.

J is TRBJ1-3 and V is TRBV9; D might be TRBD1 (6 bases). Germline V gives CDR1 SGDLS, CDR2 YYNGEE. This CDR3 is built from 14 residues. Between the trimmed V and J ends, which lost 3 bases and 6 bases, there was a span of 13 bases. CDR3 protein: CASSDRDPENTIYF. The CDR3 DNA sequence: TGTGCCAGCAGCGACAGGGATCCTGAAAACACCATATATTTT.

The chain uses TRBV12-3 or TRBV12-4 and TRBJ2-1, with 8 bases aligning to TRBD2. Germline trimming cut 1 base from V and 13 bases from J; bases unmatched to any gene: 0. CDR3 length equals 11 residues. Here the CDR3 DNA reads TGTGCCAGCAGTTTAGGGACTAGCCAGTTCTTC. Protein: CASSLGTSQFF.

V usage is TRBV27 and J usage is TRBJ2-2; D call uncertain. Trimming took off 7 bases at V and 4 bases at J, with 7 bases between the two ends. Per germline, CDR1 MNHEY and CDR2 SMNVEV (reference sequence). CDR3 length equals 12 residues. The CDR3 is CASTHGTGELFF. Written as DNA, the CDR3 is TGTGCCAGCACCCACGGCACCGGGGAGCTGTTTTTT.

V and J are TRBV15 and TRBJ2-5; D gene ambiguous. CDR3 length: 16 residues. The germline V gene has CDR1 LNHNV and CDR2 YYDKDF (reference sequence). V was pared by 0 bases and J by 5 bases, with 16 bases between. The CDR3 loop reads CATSRDLNSVGETQYF. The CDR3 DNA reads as TGTGCCACCAGCAGAGATTTGAACAGCGTGGGTGAGACCCAGTACTTC.

CDR3 amino acids: CASSLGGAESYNEQFF. The CDR3 DNA sequence: TGTGCCAGCAGTCTCGGGGGGGCCGAATCCTACAATGAGCAGTTCTTC. The chain couples TRBV6-1 to TRBJ2-1; TRBD2 matches at 8 bases. V trimming: 5 bases; J trimming: 1 base; junction bases outside the gene matches: 7. The CDR3 has 16 residues. Looked up from germline, CDR1 is MNHNS and CDR2 is SASEGT.

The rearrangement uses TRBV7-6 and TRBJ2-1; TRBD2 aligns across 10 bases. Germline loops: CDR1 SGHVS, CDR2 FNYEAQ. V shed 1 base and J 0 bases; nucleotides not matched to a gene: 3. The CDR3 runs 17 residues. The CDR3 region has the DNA TGTGCCAGCAGCTTAGTTGCTAGCGGGAGCTCCTACAATGAGCAGTTCTTC. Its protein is CASSLVASGSSYNEQFF. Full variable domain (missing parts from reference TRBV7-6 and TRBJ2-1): GAGVSQSPRYKVTKRGQDVALRCDPISGHVSLYWYRQALGQGPEFLTYFNYEAQQDKSGLPNDRFSAERPEGSISTLTIQRTEQRDSAMYRCASSLVASGSSYNEQFFGPGTRLTVL.

Written as DNA, the CDR3 is TGTGCCAGCAGCCAAGTAAGGGGTCCAGGACAGTCGAACACCGGGGAGCTGTTTTTT. Translated: CASSQVRGPGQSNTGELFF. The genes are TRBV14 and TRBJ2-2, with D possibly TRBD1 on 6 matching bases. Germline loops: CDR1 SGHDN, CDR2 FVKESK. Deletions cut 1 base from V and 0 bases from J, with 18 bases between. The CDR3 is 19 amino acids. Based on the CDR3 plus reference TRBV14 and TRBJ2-2, the full variable domain is EAGVTQFPSHSVIEKGQTVTLRCDPISGHDNLYWYRRVMGKEIKFLLHFVKESKQDESGMPNNRFLAERTGGTYSTLKVQPAELEDSGVYFCASSQVRGPGQSNTGELFFGEGSRLTVL.

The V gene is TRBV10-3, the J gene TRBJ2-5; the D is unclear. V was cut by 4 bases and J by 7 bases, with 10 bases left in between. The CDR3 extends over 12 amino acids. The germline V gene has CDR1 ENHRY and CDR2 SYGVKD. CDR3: CAISVPSGTQYF. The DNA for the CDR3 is TGTGCCATCAGTGTGCCGTCCGGGACCCAGTACTTC.

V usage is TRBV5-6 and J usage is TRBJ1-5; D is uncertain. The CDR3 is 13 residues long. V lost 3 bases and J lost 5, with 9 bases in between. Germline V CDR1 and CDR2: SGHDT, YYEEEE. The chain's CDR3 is CASSSGNYQPQHF. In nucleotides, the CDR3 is TGTGCCAGCAGCTCGGGGAACTATCAGCCCCAGCATTTT. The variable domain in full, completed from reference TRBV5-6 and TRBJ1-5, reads DAGVTQSPTHLIKTRGQQVTLRCSPKSGHDTVSWYQQALGQGPQFIFQYYEEEERQRGNFPDRFSGHQFPNYSSELNVNALLLGDSALYLCASSSGNYQPQHFGDGTRLSIL.

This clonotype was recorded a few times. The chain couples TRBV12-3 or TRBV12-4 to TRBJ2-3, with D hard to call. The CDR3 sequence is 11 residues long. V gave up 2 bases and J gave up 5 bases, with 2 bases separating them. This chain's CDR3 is CASSLQDTQYF. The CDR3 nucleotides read TGTGCCAGCAGTTTACAAGATACGCAGTATTTT.

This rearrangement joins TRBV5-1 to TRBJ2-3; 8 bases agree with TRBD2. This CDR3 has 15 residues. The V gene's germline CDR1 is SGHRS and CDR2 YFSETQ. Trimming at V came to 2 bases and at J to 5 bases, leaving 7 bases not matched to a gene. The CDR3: CASSLGTRRLDTQYF. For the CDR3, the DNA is TGCGCCAGCAGCTTAGGGACTAGAAGGTTAGATACGCAGTATTTT.

This CDR3 is CASSHLEGAFETQYF. DNA of the CDR3: TGTGCCAGCTCCCACCTTGAGGGGGCCTTTGAGACCCAGTACTTC. This chain connects TRBV18 to TRBJ2-5, with 7 bases lining up with TRBD1. CDR1 is KGHSH and CDR2 is LQKENI in the germline V gene. With V trimmed by 6 bases and J by 5 bases, 12 bases remained unmatched. This CDR3 has 15 amino acids.

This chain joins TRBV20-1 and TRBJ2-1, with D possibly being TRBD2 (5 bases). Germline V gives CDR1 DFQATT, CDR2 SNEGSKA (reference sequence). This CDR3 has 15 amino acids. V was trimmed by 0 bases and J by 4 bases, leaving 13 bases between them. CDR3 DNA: TGCAGTGCTAGAGATTTGGAGCGGACGTACAATGAGCAGTTCTTC. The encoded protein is CSARDLERTYNEQFF.

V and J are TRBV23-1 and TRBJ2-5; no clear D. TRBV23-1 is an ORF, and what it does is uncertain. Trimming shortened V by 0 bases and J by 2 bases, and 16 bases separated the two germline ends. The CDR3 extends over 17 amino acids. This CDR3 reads CASSQSPSISKQETQYF. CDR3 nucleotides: TGCGCCAGCAGTCAATCGCCCTCAATCTCCAAACAAGAGACCCAGTACTTC.

Here the CDR3 DNA reads TGCGCCAGCAGCCAAGACAGGGCTACGAACACCGGGGAGCTGTTTTTT. Its translation: CASSQDRATNTGELFF. The genes are TRBV4-3 and TRBJ2-2, with D perhaps TRBD1 (5 bases). The CDR3 covers 16 residues. Germline loops: CDR1 LGHNA, CDR2 YSLEER. The germline V and J ends were trimmed by 0 bases and 0 bases, with 8 bases remaining between them.